A selection of T cell receptor beta chains follows, all from one sample in a study of CD8 T cells in Susac syndrome. Via MiXCR, TCRdb re-called the immunoSEQ multiplex PCR reads, giving one row per CDR3 protein. This table has under 200,000 distinct CDR3 sequences, 90% to 95% appearing once. Material: CD4+ T cells from PBMCs. The receptors were sampled from a human donor with Susac syndrome. CDR3s include the opening cysteine and the closing phenylalanine or tryptophan. D genes are given only for firm matches. Clone size is stated in some rows and not others, as once, few, many or a class when expanded.

-	12	-	TRBV20-1	TRBJ1-2	CSARVNVGGYTF	TGCAGTGCTAGAGTAAATGTGGGCGGCTACACCTTC
-	14	-	TRBV3-1	TRBJ2-7	CASSQEVDTASLYF	TGTGCCAGCAGCCAAGAAGTGGACACGGCCTCCCTGTACTTC
-	14	TRBD1	TRBV2	TRBJ2-2	CASSDWTGSGELFF	TGTGCCAGCAGTGACTGGACAGGGTCCGGGGAGCTGTTTTTT
-	12	-	TRBV11-2	TRBJ2-1	CASSVRGDEQFF	TGTGCCAGCAGTGTCAGGGGTGATGAGCAGTTCTTC
-	17	TRBD2	TRBV4-3	TRBJ2-1	CASSQDWASGGAYEQFF	TGCGCCAGCAGCCAAGATTGGGCTAGCGGGGGGGCCTATGAGCAGTTCTTC
-	11	-	TRBV20-1	TRBJ2-7	CSARDTYEQYF	TGCAGTGCTAGGGACACCTACGAGCAGTACTTC
-	13	-	TRBV20-1	TRBJ2-2	CSARAQASGELFF	TGCAGTGCTAGAGCTCAGGCTTCCGGGGAGCTGTTTTTT
-	15	TRBD2	TRBV20-1	TRBJ2-2	CSAPGLAGHTGELFF	TGCAGTGCCCCGGGACTAGCGGGGCACACCGGGGAGCTGTTTTTT
-	16	-	TRBV7-2	TRBJ2-5	CASSLDGPTGRETQYF	TGTGCCAGCAGCTTAGACGGTCCGACCGGCCGGGAGACCCAGTACTTC
-	15	-	TRBV30	TRBJ2-3	CAWTSGQSFTDTQYF	TGTGCCTGGACCTCTGGACAGAGTTTCACAGATACGCAGTATTTT
-	15	-	TRBV3-1	TRBJ2-7	CASSQASLQGYEQYF	TGTGCCAGCAGCCAAGCAAGCCTCCAGGGCTACGAGCAGTACTTC
-	13	TRBD1	TRBV7-9	TRBJ1-1	CASSLQGATEAFF	TGTGCCAGCAGCTTACAGGGGGCAACTGAAGCTTTCTTT
few	14	-	TRBV7-8	TRBJ1-5	CASSLRQGNQPQHF	TGTGCCAGCAGCTTAAGACAGGGCAATCAGCCCCAGCATTTT
-	14	-	TRBV7-8	TRBJ1-5	CASSWRGGNQPQHF	TGTGCCAGCAGCTGGCGGGGAGGCAATCAGCCCCAGCATTTT
-	15	TRBD2	TRBV5-4	TRBJ2-3	CASSFSSGGTDTQYF	TGTGCCAGCAGCTTTTCTAGCGGGGGAACGGATACGCAGTATTTT
-	15	-	TRBV7-2	TRBJ2-1	CASQLTRSGSGEQFF	TGTGCCAGCCAACTAACACGATCGGGGTCCGGTGAGCAGTTCTTC
-	15	TRBD1	TRBV9	TRBJ1-5	CASSVGTGEMQPQHF	TGTGCCAGCAGCGTAGGGACAGGGGAGATGCAGCCCCAGCATTTT
-	19	TRBD2	TRBV7-9	TRBJ2-5	CASSRGVASGGPYQETQYF	TGTGCCAGCAGCCGCGGGGTGGCTAGCGGGGGCCCGTACCAAGAGACCCAGTACTTC
-	11	TRBD2	TRBV29-1	TRBJ2-7	CSVRTSGEQYF	TGCAGCGTTCGGACTAGCGGCGAGCAGTACTTC
-	15	TRBD2	TRBV20-1	TRBJ2-1	CSARDSGGAGDEQFF	TGCAGTGCTAGAGATAGCGGGGGGGCCGGGGATGAGCAGTTCTTC
-	14	-	TRBV25-1	TRBJ2-5	CASSESGLQETQYF	TGTGCCAGCAGTGAATCGGGACTTCAAGAGACCCAGTACTTC
-	16	TRBD2	TRBV20-1	TRBJ2-7	CSARGGLAGGRGEQYF	TGCAGTGCTAGAGGTGGACTAGCGGGGGGGCGGGGCGAGCAGTACTTC
-	16	TRBD1	TRBV18	TRBJ1-5	CASSPRQGAGNQPQHF	TGTGCCAGCTCACCCAGACAGGGGGCTGGCAATCAGCCCCAGCATTTT
-	16	TRBD1	TRBV12-3/TRBV12-4	TRBJ1-5	CASSLVTGQGGQPQHF	TGTGCCAGCAGTTTAGTCACTGGACAGGGTGGACAGCCCCAGCATTTT
-	14	-	TRBV18	TRBJ2-3	CASSPGHGTDTQYF	TGTGCCAGCTCCCCTGGACACGGCACAGATACGCAGTATTTT
-	15	TRBD1	TRBV28	TRBJ1-6	CASLLGGTGHSPLHF	TGTGCCAGCCTTTTAGGGGGGACAGGTCATTCACCCCTCCACTTT
-	14	-	TRBV12-3/TRBV12-4	TRBJ1-5	CASNLIAGNQPQHF	TGTGCCAGCAATTTGATAGCGGGCAATCAGCCCCAGCATTTT
-	16	-	TRBV20-1	TRBJ2-7	CSAIKSGTTGRGEQYF	TGCAGTGCTATCAAATCCGGGACGACAGGCCGCGGCGAGCAGTACTTC
-	13	TRBD1	TRBV30	TRBJ2-5	CAWGDRNQETQYF	TGTGCCTGGGGGGACAGGAACCAAGAGACCCAGTACTTC
-	14	TRBD2	TRBV20-1	TRBJ2-1	CSASSRGVDHEQFF	TGCAGTGCTAGTTCCCGGGGGGTCGACCATGAGCAGTTCTTC
once	16	-	TRBV7-9	TRBJ1-1	CASSLARREPATEAFF	TGTGCCAGCAGCTTAGCGCGTAGGGAGCCAGCCACTGAAGCTTTCTTT
-	12	-	TRBV10-2	TRBJ2-7	CASSETGQDQYF	TGCGCCAGCAGTGAGACTGGCCAAGATCAGTACTTC
-	16	TRBD1	TRBV6-2/TRBV6-3	TRBJ2-1	CASSYSMGQGYNEQFF	TGTGCCAGCAGTTACTCGATGGGACAGGGATACAATGAGCAGTTCTTC
-	15	-	TRBV20-1	TRBJ2-1	CSASPGGSSYNEQFF	TGCAGTGCTAGCCCTGGGGGGAGCTCCTACAATGAGCAGTTCTTC
-	17	TRBD2	TRBV20-1	TRBJ2-2	CSAMRLAGGPHTGELFF	TGCAGTGCTATGCGACTAGCGGGGGGCCCCCACACCGGGGAGCTGTTTTTT
-	14	-	TRBV5-6	TRBJ1-2	CASSPTGQIYGYTF	TGTGCCAGCAGCCCCACCGGACAGATCTATGGCTACACCTTC
-	14	TRBD2	TRBV20-1	TRBJ2-5	CSARTSGGGETQYF	TGCAGTGCTAGGACTAGCGGAGGAGGGGAGACCCAGTACTTC
-	11	-	TRBV7-9	TRBJ2-7	CASSPQNEQYF	TGTGCCAGCAGTCCCCAGAACGAGCAGTACTTC
-	12	-	TRBV12-3/TRBV12-4	TRBJ1-1	CASTVLGTEAFF	TGTGCCAGCACCGTGCTGGGCACTGAAGCTTTCTTT
few	12	-	TRBV20-1	TRBJ1-1	CSAPGGNTEAFF	TGCAGTGCCCCGGGGGGGAACACTGAAGCTTTCTTT
-	16	-	TRBV3-1	TRBJ1-1	CASSPRYGGKAPEAFF	TGTGCCAGCAGCCCTCGTTATGGGGGAAAGGCCCCGGAAGCTTTCTTT
-	16	TRBD1	TRBV24-1	TRBJ1-2	CATSDSGQGDNYGYTF	TGTGCCACCAGTGATTCTGGACAGGGGGATAACTATGGCTACACCTTC
-	16	TRBD1	TRBV3-1	TRBJ1-1	CASTLQGATGNTEAFF	TGTGCCAGCACCCTACAGGGGGCAACAGGTAACACTGAAGCTTTCTTT
-	13	TRBD2	TRBV20-1	TRBJ2-2	CSAKTSDTGELFF	TGCAGTGCTAAGACTAGCGACACCGGGGAGCTGTTTTTT
-	16	-	TRBV4-1	TRBJ2-3	CASSLTSLVATDTQYF	TGCGCCAGCAGCCTCACTAGCCTGGTTGCTACAGATACGCAGTATTTT